Listed below are T cell receptor beta chains from one sample, sequenced in a study of cytomegalovirus exposure and HLA in healthy donors. Sequencing was performed with immunoSEQ multiplex PCR; in TCRdb, only in-frame clones are kept and a portion is missing. The table for this sample gives 85,000 to 90,000 clones. Sequencing input: PBMCs. The receptors shown here come from a man in his fifties in good health and CMV-seropositive. Both conserved end residues are part of each CDR3. The D gene is left open where the match is weak.

j_call v_call d_call cdr3_nt cdr3_aa
TRBJ1-2 TRBV7-2 TRBD1 TGTGCCAGCAGCTTCCCACCCGGGACAGGAGGTGGCTACACCTTC CASSFPPGTGGGYTF
TRBJ2-1 TRBV30 TRBD2 TGTGCCTGGAGTGACACCGGGCTAGCGGGACGGAATGAGCAGTTCTTC CAWSDTGLAGRNEQFF
TRBJ1-2 TRBV19 TRBD1 TGTGCCAGTAGTACCCTACTAACCGGGACAGCTGACTATGGCTACACCTTC CASSTLLTGTADYGYTF
TRBJ2-1 TRBV28 TRBD2 TGTGCCAGCAGTTCCCCGGGGGGACCCTCAGGGAATGAGCAGTTCTTC CASSSPGGPSGNEQFF
TRBJ2-3 TRBV13 TRBD1 TGTGCCAGCAGCTTACTTGGGGGACAGGGGCCTGGTTCTAGCACAGATACGCAGTATTTT CASSLLGGQGPGSSTDTQYF
TRBJ1-3 TRBV14 . TGTGCCGGGAAGAAAACCGGGGATGACGGAAACACCATATATTTT CAGKKTGDDGNTIYF
TRBJ2-2 TRBV7-9 . TGTGCCAGCAGCTTAAGGGACACAAACACCGGGGAGCTGTTTTTT CASSLRDTNTGELFF
TRBJ2-3 TRBV6-6 . TGTGCCAGCACCTGGACAGCTAGCACAGATACGCAGTATTTT CASTWTASTDTQYF
TRBJ2-2 TRBV11-2 . TGTGCCAGCAGCTTAGGACAGCCCGGGGAGCTGTTTTTT CASSLGQPGELFF
TRBJ2-2 TRBV27 . TGTGCCAGCAGTCTGGGCTTTGGAAGCACCGGGGAGCTGTTTTTT CASSLGFGSTGELFF
TRBJ1-1 TRBV5-1 TRBD1 TGCGCCAGCAGCCATGGGACAGGGGGCGCGTTGGCTGAAGCTTTCTTT CASSHGTGGALAEAFF
TRBJ1-1 TRBV5-6 TRBD1 TGTGCCAGCAGTCAGACAGGGGGACAGTTGACTGAAGCTTTCTTT CASSQTGGQLTEAFF
TRBJ2-7 TRBV30 . TGTGCCTGGAGTGACAGCCCGACCTACGAGCAGTACTTC CAWSDSPTYEQYF
TRBJ2-1 TRBV7-6 TRBD2 TGTGCCAGCAGCTTAGCGAAGAGCGGGAGGCACAATGAGCAGTTCTTC CASSLAKSGRHNEQFF
TRBJ2-3 TRBV7-2 . TGTGCCAGCAGCTTAGTAGTGGGAGCGACGGGCACGCAGTATTTT CASSLVVGATGTQYF
TRBJ2-6 TRBV7-2 . TGTGCCAGCAGCCCCCGACAGGCGGGCGTCCTGACTTTC CASSPRQAGVLTF
TRBJ1-2 TRBV7-2 TRBD1 TGTGCCAGCAGCTTAGCTTGGGACAGGGACTATGGCTACACCTTC CASSLAWDRDYGYTF
TRBJ2-7 TRBV12-5 . TGTGCTAGTGGTTTGCTCGGCGGGCGGGAGCAGTACTTC CASGLLGGREQYF
TRBJ2-7 TRBV6-5 TRBD2 TGTGCCAGCAGTTACTCGTCCAGGGACTACTACGAGCAGTACTTC CASSYSSRDYYEQYF
TRBJ2-5 TRBV11-1 TRBD2 TGTGCCAGCAGCTTAGAATTAGCGGGAGCGGCGACCCAGTACTTC CASSLELAGAATQYF
TRBJ1-1 TRBV7-2 . TGTGCCAGCAGCCCCTCGGTGCTAGGCACTGAAGCTTTCTTT CASSPSVLGTEAFF
TRBJ1-1 TRBV29-1 . TGCAGCGTCACGACAACAGGTAAACCCTCTGAAGCTTTCTTT CSVTTTGKPSEAFF
TRBJ1-1 TRBV27 . TGTGCCAGCAGTTTAAAGGGAGGGAGAAGGGGGATACCCATGAACACTGAAGCTTTCTTT CASSLKGGRRGIPMNTEAFF
TRBJ2-3 TRBV11-3 . TGTGCCAGCAGCTTCCAAGGTAGCTTTGTTGGAGGTACGCAGTATTTT CASSFQGSFVGGTQYF
TRBJ2-2 TRBV2 TRBD2 TGTGCCAGCACCCGAAGCCCAGCGGGAGGGGTCACCGGGGAGCTGTTTTTT CASTRSPAGGVTGELFF
TRBJ2-3 TRBV10-1 TRBD2 TGCGCCAGCAGTGAGTCCCCACCGGGACTAGCGGGCGCCGGCACAGATACGCAGTATTTT CASSESPPGLAGAGTDTQYF
TRBJ2-1 TRBV6-5 TRBD2 TGTGCCAGCAGTACGCGACTAGCCCACAATGAGCAGTTCTTC CASSTRLAHNEQFF
TRBJ2-3 TRBV28 . TGTGCCAGCAAGCCGGGATCAACTAGCACAGATACGCAGTATTTT CASKPGSTSTDTQYF
TRBJ2-1 TRBV5-1 TRBD2 TGCGCCAGCAGCTTGACCTTAGCGGGTAGGACCTACAATGAGCAGTTCTTC CASSLTLAGRTYNEQFF
TRBJ1-4 TRBV2 TRBD1 TGTGCCACCGACCTTACCCAGGGGGAAAATGAAAAACTGTTTTTT CATDLTQGENEKLFF
TRBJ2-1 TRBV6-5 TRBD2 TGTGCCAGCAAGACTAGCGGGAGGTCAAATGAGCAGTTCTTC CASKTSGRSNEQFF
TRBJ1-2 TRBV30 TRBD1 TGTGCCTGGGGGGGCGGACAGGTCCGTGGCTACACCTTC CAWGGGQVRGYTF
TRBJ2-3 TRBV7-2 . TGTGCCAGCAGCTTAGCGGTGCCCCAGCCGGGAGCGAGGCAGTATTTT CASSLAVPQPGARQYF
TRBJ2-1 TRBV18 TRBD2 TGTGCCAGCTCACCCCTTAGCGGGAGTGAGAATGAGCAGTTCTTC CASSPLSGSENEQFF
TRBJ2-5 TRBV10-1 TRBD2 TGCGCCAGCAGTGAGTCGTCCTTCGGGAGGCAGTACTTC CASSESSFGRQYF
TRBJ1-1 TRBV7-9 . TGTGCCAGCCGGAGGGGGGGGGACCCTCGAGCTTTCTTT CASRRGGDPRAFF
TRBJ2-5 TRBV2 TRBD2 TGTGCCAGCGGGGACTACCCCCAAGAGACCCAGTACTTC CASGDYPQETQYF